This is a list of T cell receptor beta chains from one sample in a study of CD8+ T cells in alopecia areata. Repertoires were generated with immunoSEQ multiplex PCR, while TCRdb's copy carries only in-frame clones and drops some. Among 150,000 to 250,000 clones listed, about three fifths were seen once. Specimen: CD4+ T cells sorted from blood, collected at week 4, from a patient treated with tofacitinib. The source of these receptors is a human donor with alopecia areata. The conserved cysteine and the conserved F or W are not part of the CDR3 here. The D gene is left open where the match is weak.

d_call: TRBD1; v_call: TRBV6-6; j_call: TRBJ1-2; cdr3_aa: ASSATRDRGLYGYT
d_call: TRBD2; v_call: TRBV30; j_call: TRBJ2-2; cdr3_aa: AWNPGGALRNGELF
d_call: TRBD2; v_call: TRBV2; j_call: TRBJ2-1; cdr3_aa: ASSSRGGSYNEQF
d_call: TRBD1; v_call: TRBV5-6; j_call: TRBJ1-1; cdr3_aa: ASSAPGQSLGGF
d_call: TRBD2; v_call: TRBV16; j_call: TRBJ2-1; cdr3_aa: ASSQSGGQNEQF
d_call: TRBD1; v_call: TRBV30; j_call: TRBJ2-2; cdr3_aa: AWTRTGAGELF
d_call: TRBD1; v_call: TRBV7-9; j_call: TRBJ1-6; cdr3_aa: ASGDRVDSPLH
d_call: -; v_call: TRBV27; j_call: TRBJ1-5; cdr3_aa: ASSFGGSSNQPQH
d_call: TRBD1; v_call: TRBV9; j_call: TRBJ1-6; cdr3_aa: ASSSPGTGYSPLH
d_call: -; v_call: TRBV2; j_call: TRBJ2-5; cdr3_aa: ASRGRGSATQY
d_call: -; v_call: TRBV29-1; j_call: TRBJ1-4; cdr3_aa: SVEAGGAFNEKLF
d_call: -; v_call: TRBV5-6; j_call: TRBJ2-7; cdr3_aa: ASSLWDKGDYEQY
d_call: TRBD1; v_call: TRBV7-8; j_call: TRBJ1-2; cdr3_aa: ASSQTTGAGAYGYT
d_call: -; v_call: TRBV19; j_call: TRBJ1-1; cdr3_aa: ASKRQANTEAF
d_call: -; v_call: TRBV30; j_call: TRBJ2-7; cdr3_aa: AWSVRRDGEQY
d_call: -; v_call: TRBV25-1; j_call: TRBJ2-3; cdr3_aa: ASSRPVGVADTQY
d_call: TRBD1; v_call: TRBV6-6; j_call: TRBJ1-5; cdr3_aa: ASSEVTGRQPQH
d_call: -; v_call: TRBV5-4; j_call: TRBJ2-3; cdr3_aa: ASSWDLTDTQY
d_call: TRBD1; v_call: TRBV7-2; j_call: TRBJ1-5; cdr3_aa: ASSIQQGMSNQPQH
d_call: TRBD2; v_call: TRBV4-2; j_call: TRBJ2-6; cdr3_aa: ASSQNLAGVGANVLT